The subject of this entry is one T cell receptor (beta chain). CDR3 length equals 16 residues. CDR1 is SGHAT and CDR2 is FQNNGV in the germline V gene. This entry comes from a study of OX40 agonist ivuxolimab in advanced cancers. Blood was sampled at baseline, cycle 4 day 1, and cycle 7 day 1. The data were produced by immunoSEQ multiplex PCR, yet TCRdb's version contains in-frame clones alone and is incomplete. The sample has 35,000 to 40,000 clones, roughly 86% seen once. V usage is TRBV11-2 and J usage is TRBJ2-5, with 7 bases matching TRBD2. The J call could be wrong; TRBJ2-7 is a better fit for the DNA end. Sequencing used CD4+ or CD8+ T cells sorted from blood, obtained in a trial of the OX40 agonist ivuxolimab. The TCR was taken from an adult with an advanced solid tumor such as melanoma, head and neck, liver or kidney cancer. The DNA of the CDR3 is TGTGCCAGCAGCCCATCCGGCGCGGGAGCGGAGAGCGAGCAGTACTTC. Its translation: CASSPSGAGAESEQYF.